This passage covers 14 T cell receptor beta chains from one sample sequenced in a study of PD-1 blockade in classical Hodgkin lymphoma. Time point noted: cycle 4 day 1 (C4D1), after 5 to 7 weeks of nivolumab. Each patient experienced a relapse that followed autologous stem cell transplantation, and brentuximab vedotin exposure varied. Starting with thawed PBMCs, CD4+ T cells were purified by magnetic negative selection. Sequencing used immunoSEQ multiplex PCR; TCRdb keeps in-frame clones, though not all of them. The sample includes 18,000 or so clones, approximately 72% of them seen just once. The specimen comprised CD4+ T cells from blood, sampled before the fourth cycle of nivolumab. These TCRs come from a human donor with classical Hodgkin lymphoma.

This clone occurred a few times. The chain links TRBV6-5 to TRBJ2-2; D may correspond to TRBD1 or TRBD2 (6 bases each). The CDR3 runs to 15 residues. V lost 6 bases, J lost 3 bases, and 14 bases lay in between. From germline, CDR1 is MNHEY and CDR2 SVGAGI. The CDR3 DNA reads TGTGCCAGCAGGGAGACTAGGGGGGACACCGGGGAGCTGTTTTTT. Translated, it gives CASRETRGDTGELFF.

The chain couples TRBV10-1 to TRBJ1-5; D possibly corresponds to TRBD1 (5 bases). The V end lost 10 bases, the J end lost 3 bases, and 19 bases lay between the germline ends. From germline, CDR1 is WNHNN and CDR2 SYGVQD (reference sequence). The CDR3 length is 15 residues. CDR3 DNA: TGCGCCATCCCGTTCAGGGACGTACCCAATCAGCCCCAGCATTTT. Its translation is CAIPFRDVPNQPQHF.

The rearrangement joins TRBV29-1 to TRBJ2-7; TRBD2 might be the D (6 bases). The CDR3 length is 15 residues. Per germline, CDR1 SQVTM and CDR2 ANQGSEA. Trimming took 4 bases from V and 3 from J, leaving 19 bases between them. The CDR3 protein is CSVGLGGGGFYEQYF. The CDR3 region has the DNA TGCAGCGTTGGACTAGGAGGAGGAGGATTCTACGAGCAGTACTTC.

This clone appeared a few times. The germline gene is not matched at one end of the junction; a read error may be the cause. The chain employs TRBV7-7 and TRBJ1-6, with TRBD1 matching over 8 bases. The CDR3 has 14 residues. Germline V gene data show CDR1 as SSHAT and CDR2 as FNYEAQ (reference sequence). The CDR3 nucleotides read TGTGCTAGCAGCCCGCTGACAGGGGACTCACCCCTCCACTTT. It specifies CASSPLTGDSPLHF. Full variable domain (outside the CDR3, taken from reference TRBV7-7 and TRBJ1-6): GAGVSQSPRYKVTKRGQDVTLRCDPISSHATLYWYQQALGQGPEFLTYFNYEAQPDKSGLPSDRFSAERPEGSISTLTIQRTEQRDSAMYRCASSPLTGDSPLHFGNGTRLTVT.

The gene calls are TRBV30 and TRBJ2-1, with D unresolved. This CDR3 spans 15 amino acids. CDR1 GTSNPN and CDR2 SVGIG come from the germline V gene (reference sequence). V lost 3 bases and J 5 bases, leaving 17 bases between the germline ends. The CDR3 sequence: CAWRSAVAPNNEQFF. The CDR3 region has the DNA TGTGCCTGGAGGTCGGCGGTAGCCCCAAACAATGAGCAGTTCTTC.

The CDR3 nucleotides read TGCGCCAGCAGCCAAGATACGACGGGTTTGAACACTGAAGCTTTCTTT. Protein product: CASSQDTTGLNTEAFF. The chain links TRBV4-3 to TRBJ1-1; D unclear. CDR1 and CDR2 from the germline V gene are LGHNA and YSLEER. V lost 0 bases to trimming and J lost 0 bases, with 11 bases between them. This CDR3 is built from 16 residues.

The chain has TRBV5-5 and TRBJ1-1, with 10 bases lining up with TRBD1. Germline values: CDR1 SGHKS, CDR2 YYEKEE (reference sequence). This CDR3 has 15 residues. The junction had 10 bases not matched to a gene; V was cut back by 0 bases and J by 11 bases. The CDR3 DNA follows: TGTGCCAGCAGCTTGGTAGACAGGGGGCCCATAGGGGCTTTCTTT. It encodes CASSLVDRGPIGAFF. The full variable domain, its missing parts supplied by reference TRBV5-5 and TRBJ1-1, is DAGVTQSPTHLIKTRGQQVTLRCSPISGHKSVSWYQQVLGQGPQFIFQYYEKEERGRGNFPDRFSARQFPNYSSELNVNALLLGDSALYLCASSLVDRGPIGAFFGQGTRLTVV.

The genes are TRBV30 and TRBJ1-3; D may be TRBD1 (6 bases). The CDR3 spans 15 residues. Trimming shortened V by 0 bases and J by 0 bases, and 9 bases separated the two germline ends. Germline V gives CDR1 GTSNPN, CDR2 SVGIG (reference sequence). The CDR3 loop reads CAWSVRGISGNTIYF. The CDR3 region has the DNA TGTGCCTGGAGTGTTAGGGGGATCTCTGGAAACACCATATATTTT.

This rearrangement joins TRBV25-1 to TRBJ1-2; 11 nucleotides match TRBD1. The J segment lost 11 bases and the V segment lost 6 bases, leaving 11 bases of the junction unmatched. The CDR3 contains 14 residues. Germline V gives CDR1 MGHDK, CDR2 SYGVNS. DNA for the CDR3: TGTGCCAGCAGAGATACCCCGGGACAGGGGGAATACACCTTC. It codes for CASRDTPGQGEYTF.

The chain carries TRBV7-6 and TRBJ1-6; unclear D gene. Germline V gene lookup returns CDR1 SGHVS and CDR2 FNYEAQ. The CDR3 has 13 residues. V was trimmed by 6 bases and J by 10 bases, leaving 13 bases between them. The CDR3 loop is CASSTLLGSPLHF. DNA for the CDR3: TGTGCCAGCAGTACCTTGTTGGGGTCACCCCTCCACTTT.

In DNA form, the CDR3 reads TGTGCCAGCAGCGTAGTATCCCGCGGGGATACGCAGTATTTT. It translates to CASSVVSRGDTQYF. The V and J genes are TRBV9 and TRBJ2-3, with D possibly being TRBD2 (5 bases). The CDR3 length is 14 residues. Trimming shortened V by 0 bases and J by 6 bases, and 11 bases separated the two germline ends. Germline-derived CDR1 and CDR2 are SGDLS and YYNGEE.

V usage is TRBV10-2 and J usage is TRBJ2-1, with TRBD2 identical over 9 bases. CDR1 WSHSY and CDR2 SAAADI come from the germline V gene. The V segment lost 9 bases and the J segment 6 bases; nucleotides outside the gene matches: 3. CDR3 length: 12 residues. CDR3 residues: CASRTSVNEQFF. CDR3 nucleotide sequence: TGCGCCAGTCGGACTAGCGTCAATGAGCAGTTCTTC.

The rearrangement joins TRBV5-1 to TRBJ2-5; D may be TRBD1 (6 bases). The CDR3 has 17 amino acids. The germline V gene has CDR1 SGHRS and CDR2 YFSETQ. V lost 5 bases, J lost 1 base, and 21 bases lay in between. As DNA, the CDR3 is TGCGCCAGCAGTCCCACGACAGGACCCCTCTCCCAAGAGACCCAGTACTTC. Protein product: CASSPTTGPLSQETQYF. The complete variable domain, with remaining parts taken from reference TRBV5-1 and TRBJ2-5, reads KAGVTQTPRYLIKTRGQQVTLSCSPISGHRSVSWYQQTPGQGLQFLFEYFSETQRNKGNFPGRFSGRQFSNSRSEMNVSTLELGDSALYLCASSPTTGPLSQETQYFGPGTRLLVL.

The rearrangement joins TRBV27 to TRBJ1-2; D remains ambiguous. The length of the CDR3 is 13 residues. V was shortened by 6 bases and J by 7 bases, with 15 bases between the two germline ends. Germline values: CDR1 MNHEY, CDR2 SMNVEV (reference sequence). The CDR3 coding sequence is TGTGCCAGCAGGAAGTTAGAGGCGTCTGGCTACACCTTC. Its protein is CASRKLEASGYTF.